This T cell receptor beta chain comes out of a study of blood T cell repertoires in COVID-19. Germline V lookup: CDR1 MNHEY, CDR2 SMNVEV (reference sequence). Trimming at V came to 6 bases and at J to 4 bases, leaving 11 bases not matched to a gene. This CDR3 has 18 residues. Using immunoSEQ multiplex PCR, the repertoire was profiled, and TCRdb retains in-frame clones only, with some absent. The sample includes approximately 52,000 clones, 75% to 90% of them seen just once. The clonotype comes from a man in his fifties or sixties with acute or convalescent COVID-19. Sequencing was performed on peripheral blood. The chain carries TRBV27 and TRBJ2-2, with TRBD2 identical over 13 bases. Here the CDR3 reads CASSWTSGRGYGTGELFF. The CDR3 bases are TGTGCCAGCAGCTGGACTAGCGGGAGAGGATATGGCACCGGGGAGCTGTTTTTT.